The rows below give T cell receptor beta chains drawn from one sample of a study of shared clonotypes between healthy human individuals. The repertoire was sequenced with immunoSEQ multiplex PCR; TCRdb's copy has only in-frame clones and lacks some. This sample yields roughly 500,000 clones, of which 81% are seen a single time; roughly 12% belongs to the top ten. Input material: PBMCs. Source of these receptors: a woman aged 40 to 55 in good health. Some clones in this sample may be carry-over from other donors' samples. The CDR3 runs from the conserved cysteine through the conserved F or W. D genes are given only for firm matches. Rows may omit the clone size; those that give it use once, few, many or a size class.

d_gene	v_gene	abundance	j_gene	CDR3aa	CDR3nt
NA	TRBV6-1	NA	TRBJ2-5	CASSASEGRTQYF	TGTGCCAGCAGTGCAAGCGAGGGAAGGACCCAGTACTTC
NA	TRBV9	NA	TRBJ2-2	CASRRQEMNTGELFF	TGTGCCAGCAGACGACAGGAGATGAACACCGGGGAGCTGTTTTTT
NA	TRBV2	NA	TRBJ2-6	CASGVGLVVFGANVLTF	TGTGCCAGCGGTGTGGGACTGGTCGTGTTTGGGGCCAACGTCCTGACTTTC
NA	TRBV7-7	once	TRBJ1-1	CASSLRENTEAFF	TGTGCCAGCAGCTTAAGGGAGAACACTGAAGCTTTCTTT
NA	TRBV19	NA	TRBJ1-5	CASSISGWQPQHF	TGTGCCAGTAGTATTTCGGGATGGCAGCCCCAGCATTTT
TRBD2	TRBV7-3	few	TRBJ2-1	CASSLVSGTSPGDNEQFF	TGTGCCAGCAGCTTGGTGTCCGGGACTAGTCCCGGAGACAATGAGCAGTTCTTC
NA	TRBV5-1	NA	TRBJ1-2	CASSLAGGTGGYTF	TGCGCCAGCAGCTTGGCCGGTGGGACGGGTGGCTACACCTTC
NA	TRBV19	NA	TRBJ2-1	CASSIAPGDFQGHNEQFF	TGTGCCAGTAGTATAGCCCCCGGAGACTTTCAGGGGCACAATGAGCAGTTCTTC
NA	TRBV29-1	NA	TRBJ2-7	CSVEAPGDYEQYF	TGCAGCGTTGAAGCTCCAGGGGACTACGAGCAGTACTTC
NA	TRBV6-6	NA	TRBJ2-3	CASSYAAGGSTDTQYF	TGTGCCAGCAGTTACGCGGCTGGCGGAAGCACAGATACGCAGTATTTT
NA	TRBV5-4	NA	TRBJ1-1	CASSFMISDTEAFF	TGTGCCAGCAGCTTTATGATATCCGACACTGAAGCTTTCTTT
NA	TRBV4-2	NA	TRBJ2-7	CASSQDRATYEQYF	TGTGCCAGCAGCCAAGACAGGGCGACCTACGAGCAGTACTTC
NA	TRBV14	NA	TRBJ1-1	CASSHDRNTEAFF	TGTGCCAGCAGTCACGACAGGAACACTGAAGCTTTCTTT
NA	TRBV29-1	once	TRBJ1-4	CSVKGWANEKLFF	TGCAGCGTTAAGGGGTGGGCTAATGAAAAACTGTTTTTT
NA	TRBV27	NA	TRBJ1-5	CASSSGTAGSQPQHF	TGTGCCAGCAGTTCCGGGACCGCCGGATCTCAGCCCCAGCATTTT
NA	TRBV6-6	NA	TRBJ2-1	CASSSGGDEQFF	TGTGCCAGCAGTTCTGGCGGCGATGAGCAGTTCTTC
NA	TRBV30	NA	TRBJ1-2	CAWSDGNYCYTF	TGTGCCTGGAGCGATGGAAACTATTGCTACACCTTC
NA	TRBV7-8	NA	TRBJ2-5	CASSFRQRETQYF	TGTGCCAGCAGCTTCAGGCAGCGGGAGACCCAGTACTTC
TRBD1	TRBV11-3	NA	TRBJ2-7	CASSLGTGGPREQYF	TGTGCCAGCAGCCTAGGGACAGGGGGCCCGCGGGAGCAGTACTTC
NA	TRBV28	NA	TRBJ1-5	CASSLGRIGLPQHF	TGTGCCAGCAGTTTGGGCCGGATAGGACTGCCCCAGCATTTT
TRBD2	TRBV4-1	NA	TRBJ2-3	CASSQGSGRGGTDTQYF	TGCGCCAGCAGCCAAGGCAGCGGGAGGGGCGGGACAGATACGCAGTATTTT
TRBD2	TRBV4-3	NA	TRBJ2-7	CASSRGSSGSNFHEQYF	TGCGCCAGCAGCCGGGGCTCTAGCGGGAGCAATTTCCACGAGCAGTACTTC
NA	TRBV4-2	many	TRBJ1-5	CASSQDGVQNQPQHF	TGTGCCAGCAGCCAAGATGGGGTCCAAAATCAGCCCCAGCATTTT
TRBD1	TRBV6-4	NA	TRBJ1-1	CASSVWDRVGTEAFF	TGTGCCAGCAGTGTGTGGGACAGGGTGGGCACTGAAGCTTTCTTT
TRBD1	TRBV5-1	NA	TRBJ2-1	CASSPDRGGNEQFF	TGCGCCAGCAGCCCGGACAGGGGGGGCAATGAGCAGTTCTTC
TRBD1	TRBV5-1	NA	TRBJ1-1	CAGSSDRGNTEAFF	TGCGCCGGCAGCTCTGACAGGGGGAACACTGAAGCTTTCTTT
NA	TRBV4-1	NA	TRBJ2-7	CASSLAGNTRYEQYF	TGCGCCAGCAGTCTGGCCGGAAACACCCGCTACGAGCAGTACTTC
TRBD1	TRBV19	once	TRBJ1-1	CASSRTGGPAGTEAFF	TGTGCCAGTAGCCGGACAGGGGGCCCCGCCGGGACTGAAGCTTTCTTT
NA	TRBV28	NA	TRBJ1-5	CASSFLNRNQPQHF	TGTGCCAGCAGTTTTCTAAACCGCAATCAGCCCCAGCATTTT
NA	TRBV14	NA	TRBJ1-3	CASSQRGFGNTIYF	TGTGCCAGCAGCCAACGGGGTTTTGGAAACACCATATATTTT
NA	TRBV19	few	TRBJ2-1	CASSMGRDYNEQFF	TGTGCCAGTAGTATGGGGCGGGACTACAATGAGCAGTTCTTC
NA	TRBV27	few	TRBJ2-5	CASSLSPVGETQYF	TGTGCCAGCAGTTTATCCCCCGTTGGAGAGACCCAGTACTTC
TRBD1	TRBV18	NA	TRBJ2-3	CASSPQTGADTQYF	TGTGCCAGCTCACCGCAGACAGGGGCAGATACGCAGTATTTT
TRBD1	TRBV5-1	once	TRBJ2-3	CASSSRDRVTDTQYF	TGCGCCAGCAGCTCCCGGGACAGGGTCACAGATACGCAGTATTTT
NA	TRBV7-7	NA	TRBJ1-1	CASSLELNTEAFF	TGTGCTAGCAGCTTAGAACTGAACACTGAAGCTTTCTTT
NA	TRBV28	NA	TRBJ1-4	CASIASEGGAEKLFF	TGTGCCAGCATTGCTAGCGAGGGTGGGGCTGAAAAACTGTTTTTT
NA	TRBV15	NA	TRBJ2-5	CATSRDPGQQETQYF	TGTGCCACCAGCAGAGATCCCGGGCAACAAGAGACCCAGTACTTC
NA	TRBV11-2	NA	TRBJ1-2	CASGGFGGVRYGYTF	TGTGCCAGCGGCGGATTTGGGGGGGTTCGATATGGCTACACCTTC
TRBD2	TRBV4-3	NA	TRBJ2-1	CASSQKLAGGFNEQFF	TGCGCCAGCAGCCAAAAACTAGCGGGAGGTTTTAATGAGCAGTTCTTC
NA	TRBV7-2	few	TRBJ2-7	CASSANRGYEQYF	TGTGCCAGCAGCGCCAACCGGGGGTACGAGCAGTACTTC
NA	TRBV19	NA	TRBJ1-3	CASSKTASSGNTIYF	TGTGCCAGTAGTAAAACGGCGAGCTCTGGAAACACCATATATTTT
NA	TRBV30	NA	TRBJ2-3	CAWSFRADNTQYF	TGTGCCTGGAGTTTTCGGGCGGATAATACGCAGTATTTT
NA	TRBV28	few	TRBJ2-7	CASSGLLGSYEQYF	TGTGCCAGCAGTGGGCTATTGGGCTCCTACGAGCAGTACTTC
TRBD2	TRBV29-1	NA	TRBJ2-7	CSVGLAGEKQYF	TGCAGCGTTGGACTAGCGGGAGAGAAGCAGTACTTC
NA	TRBV5-1	once	TRBJ2-1	CASSFRGESYNEQFF	TGCGCCAGCAGCTTTCGCGGGGAATCCTACAATGAGCAGTTCTTC
TRBD2	TRBV7-2	many	TRBJ2-1	CASSLVSSGRGEQFF	TGTGCCAGCAGCTTAGTTTCTAGCGGGAGGGGTGAGCAGTTCTTC
TRBD1	TRBV11-2	NA	TRBJ1-1	CASSLDLGTGNEAFF	TGTGCCAGCAGCTTAGATCTGGGGACAGGCAATGAAGCTTTCTTT
NA	TRBV6-1	NA	TRBJ1-1	CASSLRIRENAEAFF	TGTGCCAGCAGCCTAAGGATCAGGGAGAACGCTGAAGCTTTCTTT
NA	TRBV28	NA	TRBJ1-3	CASSSGAYGNTIYF	TGTGCCAGCAGTTCGGGGGCTTATGGAAACACCATATATTTT
TRBD2	TRBV5-1	NA	TRBJ2-5	CASSPGGARETQYF	TGCGCCAGCAGCCCGGGGGGGGCGCGGGAGACCCAGTACTTC
NA	TRBV5-4	NA	TRBJ1-1	CASSLDVNTEAFF	TGTGCCAGCAGCTTGGACGTGAACACTGAAGCTTTCTTT
TRBD1	TRBV11-2	NA	TRBJ2-7	CASSLAGTGARRNEQYF	TGTGCCAGCAGCTTGGCCGGGACAGGAGCCAGAAGAAACGAGCAGTACTTC